The present T cell receptor beta chain was sequenced within a study of CD8+ T cells in alopecia areata. For the study at large: Treatment with tofacitinib (6 to 18 months) was followed by 6 months off drug. Scoring of treated patients' severity used the percentage of affected scalp area. Findings and limits, study-wide: In scalp and blood during tofacitinib, many expanded lesional clones persisted. Alopecia totalis/universalis scalp especially showed more expanded CD8+ clones than normal scalp.

Regarding this clone: The antigen is not known.

The treatment is: oral pan-JAK inhibitor, 5-10 mg twice daily. Germline V CDR1 and CDR2: SGHDT, YYEEEE. Losses at the gene ends were 1 base for V and 5 bases for J; bases not matched to a gene: 5. The CDR3 has 14 residues. The sequencing template was cDNA reverse transcribed from extracted RNA. Clones were sequenced by immunoSEQ multiplex PCR, and TCRdb holds only the in-frame ones, with some missing. The data contain hundreds of thousands of clones, approximately 65% of them singletons. This specimen was CD4+ T cells sorted from blood, taken at approximately week 42, from a patient treated with tofacitinib. This receptor was taken from a human donor with alopecia areata. The chain links TRBV5-6 to TRBJ2-7, with 8 bases fitting TRBD1. The CDR3 protein is CASSLSGGANEQYF. The CDR3 region has the DNA TGTGCCAGCAGCTTGTCAGGGGGCGCGAACGAGCAGTACTTC.